These 14 T cell receptor beta chains came from one sample sequenced in a study of beta chain features in type 1 diabetes. The study, taken as a whole, reports: Moderate but significant shortening of TCRB CDR3s was recorded in all four CD4+ subsets from Type 1 diabetes patients.

Antigens for these TCRs are unknown. cDNA synthesis used the whole RNA isolate, giving expressed TCRB sequences. Sequencing was performed with immunoSEQ multiplex PCR; in TCRdb, only in-frame clones are kept and a portion is missing. The profile shows more than 300,000 clones, 9.6% of them singletons. Sequencing used central memory CD4+ T cells from blood. The receptors were gathered from a man between 25 and 39 years old with type 1 diabetes.

The sample holds a few counts of this clone. The V gene is TRBV28, the J gene TRBJ2-7; D is perhaps TRBD1 or TRBD2 (5 bases each). The CDR3 length is 16 residues. Germline V CDR1 and CDR2: MDHEN, SYDVKM. V lost 4 bases, J lost 1 base, and 17 bases lay in between. This chain's CDR3 is CASSSPSGDASYEQYF. The CDR3 region has the DNA TGTGCCAGCAGTTCCCCATCCGGGGACGCTTCCTACGAGCAGTACTTC.

This chain uses TRBV6-5 with TRBJ2-7, with 7 nucleotides matching TRBD1. Losses at the gene ends were 10 bases for V and 1 base for J; bases not matched to a gene: 7. CDR1 and CDR2 (germline): MNHEY, SVGAGI. The CDR3 contains 13 residues. CDR3 region: CATITGASYEQYF. The CDR3 DNA reads TGTGCCACGATTACAGGGGCGTCCTACGAGCAGTACTTC.

This sequence joins TRBV7-9 and TRBJ1-2; no clear D gene. Trimming removed 6 bases at V and 6 bases at J, with 11 bases between. CDR1 and CDR2 from the germline V gene are SEHNR and FQNEAQ (reference sequence). The CDR3 has 12 amino acids. CDR3: CASSIRADGYTF. DNA for the CDR3: TGTGCCAGCAGTATTAGGGCGGATGGCTACACCTTC. The full variable domain, its missing parts supplied by reference TRBV7-9 and TRBJ1-2, is DTGVSQNPRHKITKRGQNVTFRCDPISEHNRLYWYRQTLGQGPEFLTYFQNEAQLEKSRLLSDRFSAERPKGSFSTLEIQRTEQGDSAMYLCASSIRADGYTFGSGTRLTVV.

This clone was recorded a few times. The CDR3 DNA follows: TGTGCCAGCAGCTTGGCCTTCACCGGGGAGCTGTTTTTT. Its translation is CASSLAFTGELFF. The V gene is TRBV5-6, the J gene TRBJ2-2; D ambiguous. CDR1 SGHDT and CDR2 YYEEEE come from the germline V gene. This CDR3 has 13 residues. V was pared by 0 bases and J by 4 bases, with 4 bases between.

A few counts support this clone. The chain employs TRBV19 and TRBJ2-2; tentative D call: TRBD2 (6 bases). The germline V and J ends were trimmed by 3 bases and 4 bases, with 15 bases remaining between them. The CDR3 consists of 16 residues. Germline V gene lookup returns CDR1 LNHDA and CDR2 SQIVND (reference sequence). The CDR3 nucleotides read TGTGCCAGTAGTATTGGGGCGGGACGGAGCACCGGGGAGCTGTTTTTT. Its protein is CASSIGAGRSTGELFF.

With respect to this clone: The sample has other DNA sequences that encode this CDR3 too. The gene calls are TRBV19 and TRBJ1-5; D is unclear. Germline V CDR1 and CDR2: LNHDA, SQIVND (reference sequence). The CDR3 totals 12 residues. Trimming took 3 bases from V and 6 from J, leaving 6 bases between them. CDR3 bases: TGTGCCAGTAGTATGATACGTCAGCCCCAGCATTTT. This gives the protein CASSMIRQPQHF.

With respect to this clone: Possible read error: a much larger clone is one base away. The rearrangement links TRBV11-2 to TRBJ1-5; D is uncertain. Germline V gene lookup returns CDR1 SGHAT and CDR2 FQNNGV. Trimming removed 1 base at V and 3 bases at J, with 1 base between. This CDR3 is 12 amino acids long. This CDR3 reads CASSLANQPQHF. The CDR3 DNA is TGTGCCAGCAGCTTAGCCAATCAGCCCCAGCATTTT.

The J gene is TRBJ1-5, the V gene TRBV7-2; 9 nucleotides agree with TRBD1. Germline-derived CDR1 and CDR2 are SGHTA and FQGNSA. This CDR3 contains 15 residues. The ends lost 5 bases at V and 6 bases at J; junction bases unmatched: 8. The CDR3 here is CASSLHMGQGQPQHF. CDR3 nucleotide sequence: TGTGCCAGCAGCCTTCACATGGGACAGGGTCAGCCCCAGCATTTT.

This clone came up a few times. This chain's CDR3 is CASSDQGVRDTEAFF. CDR3 nucleotides: TGTGCCAGCAGTGACCAGGGGGTACGGGACACTGAAGCTTTCTTT. The rearrangement joins TRBV6-6 to TRBJ1-1, with 7 bases matching TRBD1. The germline V gene has CDR1 MNHNY and CDR2 SVGAGI (reference sequence). This CDR3 is built from 15 residues. V shed 5 bases, J shed 3 bases, and the junction held 9 bases outside the gene matches.

This clone came up a few times. V and J are TRBV11-2 and TRBJ1-1; D not certain. From germline, CDR1 is SGHAT and CDR2 FQNNGV. Deletions cut 5 bases from V and 1 base from J, with 11 bases between. There are 14 residues in the CDR3. This chain's CDR3 is CASSQQKRNTEAFF. The CDR3 DNA is TGTGCCAGCAGCCAACAAAAAAGGAACACTGAAGCTTTCTTT. Based on the CDR3 plus reference TRBV11-2 and TRBJ1-1, the full variable domain is EAGVAQSPRYKIIEKRQSVAFWCNPISGHATLYWYQQILGQGPKLLIQFQNNGVVDDSQLPKDRFSAERLKGVDSTLKIQPAKLEDSAVYLCASSQQKRNTEAFFGQGTRLTVV.

The chain carries TRBV15 and TRBJ2-2; 8 positions match TRBD1. From germline, CDR1 is LNHNV and CDR2 YYDKDF (reference sequence). V gave up 3 bases and J gave up 7 bases; unmatched junction bases: 7. There are 15 residues in the CDR3. The CDR3 nucleotides read TGTGCCACCAGCAGTTGGACAGGGCCTAACGGGGAGCTGTTTTTT. It encodes CATSSWTGPNGELFF.

This clone was observed a few times. The chain links TRBV7-9 to TRBJ2-7; the D gene is possibly TRBD1 (7 bases). CDR3 length equals 14 residues. Germline V gives CDR1 SEHNR, CDR2 FQNEAQ (reference sequence). Between the trimmed V and J ends, which lost 5 bases and 6 bases, there was a span of 17 bases. Here the CDR3 DNA reads TGTGCCAGCAGCCTTACAGGGGACTCGGGCGAGCAGTACTTC. This codes for CASSLTGDSGEQYF.

The genes are TRBV11-1 and TRBJ1-1, with a weak D call TRBD1 (5 bases). The CDR3 is 13 amino acids. Germline V gives CDR1 SGHAT, CDR2 FQDESV (reference sequence). V lost 3 bases and J lost 7, with 12 bases in between. CDR3 coding DNA: TGTGCCAGCAGCTTCTGGACATTAGATGAAGCTTTCTTT. Translated: CASSFWTLDEAFF. Full variable domain (missing parts from reference TRBV11-1 and TRBJ1-1): EAEVAQSPRYKITEKSQAVAFWCDPISGHATLYWYRQILGQGPELLVQFQDESVVDDSQLPKDRFSAERLKGVDSTLKIQPAELGDSAMYLCASSFWTLDEAFFGQGTRLTVV.

This clone was observed a few times. The chain links TRBV7-2 to TRBJ2-3; 9 bases are shared with TRBD2. The CDR3 sequence is 16 residues long. Germline CDR1 is SGHTA and CDR2 is FQGNSA. Trimming at V came to 4 bases and at J to 0 bases, leaving 5 bases not matched to a gene. CDR3 sequence (DNA): TGTGCCAGCAGCTGGGTAGCGGGAGCTAGCACAGATACGCAGTATTTT. Translation: CASSWVAGASTDTQYF.